The 5 T cell receptor beta chains given below trace back to one sample, sequenced in a study of blood T cell repertoires in COVID-19. The repertoire was sequenced with immunoSEQ multiplex PCR; TCRdb's copy has only in-frame clones and lacks some. The repertoire holds 150,000 to 200,000 clones, with almost 85% as singletons. The sequencing input was peripheral blood. The receptors were gathered from a woman of 80 years or more with acute or convalescent COVID-19.

The CDR3 DNA follows: TGTGCCACCAGTTCGGCTAGCGGGAGTATTAATGAGCAGTTCTTC. This gives the protein CATSSASGSINEQFF. The chain combines TRBV24-1 with TRBJ2-1; the match to TRBD2 covers 10 bases. Germline V lookup: CDR1 KGHDR, CDR2 SFDVKD. V lost 6 bases to trimming and J lost 7 bases; unmatched junction nucleotides: 8. The CDR3 runs to 15 residues.

This chain connects TRBV19 to TRBJ2-3; D unclear. V was clipped by 5 bases and J by 1 base, with 7 bases between them. The germline CDR1 and CDR2 sequences are LNHDA and SQIVND (reference sequence). This CDR3 is 13 amino acids long. CDR3 protein: CASSYSRTDTQYF. The DNA of the CDR3 is TGTGCCAGTAGTTACAGCCGCACAGATACGCAGTATTTT.

Regarding this clone: The junction departs from the called germline gene at one end, perhaps through a read error. The J gene is TRBJ2-7, the V gene TRBV3-1 (or the pseudogene TRBV3-2); 8 positions match TRBD2. The germline CDR1 and CDR2 sequences are LGHDT and YNNKEL (reference sequence). This CDR3 has 12 residues. The CDR3 coding sequence is TGTGCCAGCAGCCCGCCGGGGGGGGTTCATCGTTTC. Its translation: CASSPPGGVHRF.

V gene TRBV11-2 combines with J gene TRBJ2-5; D might be TRBD2 (5 bases). This CDR3 has 13 residues. V shed 1 base and J shed 4 bases, with 7 bases lying between them. CDR1 is SGHAT, CDR2 FQNNGV, per germline. This CDR3 is CASSLVRGETQYF. The CDR3 nucleotides read TGTGCCAGCAGCTTAGTACGGGGAGAGACCCAGTACTTC.

The rearrangement joins TRBV4-3 to TRBJ2-1, with TRBD2 identical over 14 bases. V shed 1 base and J 7 bases; nucleotides not matched to a gene: 3. Per germline, CDR1 LGHNA and CDR2 YSLEER. The CDR3 consists of 16 residues. The CDR3 loop reads CASSQGLAGGSNEQFF. In DNA form, the CDR3 reads TGCGCCAGCAGCCAAGGACTAGCGGGAGGGTCGAATGAGCAGTTCTTC.